This T cell receptor (beta chain) stems from a study of identical twins. Overall study results and limits: Abundant cord blood beta clonotypes carried fewer insertions; memory repertoires showed none. Twins' excess sharing was less marked for out-of-frame beta sequences.

This clonotype was observed many times. Its cognate antigen is unknown. The cDNA had a unique molecular identifier and a template-switch universal primer site. TCRdb processed the 5' RACE reads anew with MiXCR; each CDR3 protein has one entry. This table has about 810,000 distinct CDR3 sequences, about 12% appearing once. The germline V gene encodes CDR1 MNHNS and CDR2 SASEGT. The V gene end was trimmed by 5 bases and the J gene end by 4 bases; junction bases not matched to a gene: 2. This CDR3 has 14 amino acids. These same data were also listed under a study on yellow fever vaccine responses in identical twins. In that study: Vaccine T cell responses of twins reportedly seemed partly convergent and partly personalized.

The sequenced sample was PBMCs. This sequence joins TRBV6-1 and TRBJ2-1, with 10 bases lining up with TRBD1. This receptor was obtained from a woman between 18 and 29 years old in good health. The CDR3 region has the DNA TGTGCCAGCAGTACGGACAGGGGGTACAATGAGCAGTTCTTC. Translation gives CASSTDRGYNEQFF.